Presented here are 30 T cell receptor beta chains from one specimen sequenced in a study of T cells in localized non-small cell lung cancer. Sequenced by immunoSEQ multiplex PCR; TCRdb stores in-frame clones only, minus some. The top ten clones hold 1.3% of a sample with about 74,000 clones, 65% to 85% of them seen once. The material sequenced was peripheral blood, taken before any cancer treatment. These receptors all stem from a female donor at least 60 years old with stage I lung adenocarcinoma.

The chain couples TRBV2 to TRBJ1-1; TRBD1 matches 7 bases. The CDR3 is 15 residues long. From germline, CDR1 is SNHLY and CDR2 FYNNEI. V lost 6 bases and J lost 0; bases outside the gene matches: 7. CDR3 bases: TGTGCCAGCAGAAGGGACAGAAATATGAACACTGAAGCTTTCTTT. Residues: CASRRDRNMNTEAFF. Full variable domain (rest looked up from reference TRBV2 and TRBJ1-1): EPEVTQTPSHQVTQMGQEVILRCVPISNHLYFYWYRQILGQKVEFLVSFYNNEISEKSEIFDDQFSVERPDGSNFTLKIRSTKLEDSAMYFCASRRDRNMNTEAFFGQGTRLTVV.

The J gene is TRBJ1-5, the V gene TRBV7-2; TRBD1 might be the D (6 bases). The CDR3 is 15 residues long. V was trimmed by 1 base and J by 7 bases, leaving 14 bases between them. The germline V gene has CDR1 SGHTA and CDR2 FQGNSA. CDR3 residues: CASSLEGGTRQPQHF. The CDR3 bases are TGTGCCAGCAGCTTAGAAGGGGGGACAAGGCAGCCCCAGCATTTT. The whole variable domain, remainder taken from reference TRBV7-2 and TRBJ1-5, is GAGVSQSPSNKVTEKGKDVELRCDPISGHTALYWYRQSLGQGLEFLIYFQGNSAPDKSGLPSDRFSAERTGGSVSTLTIQRTQQEDSAVYLCASSLEGGTRQPQHFGDGTRLSIL.

V and J are TRBV7-8 and TRBJ2-5; D gene uncertain. CDR3 length: 11 residues. Germline CDR1 SGHVS, CDR2 FQNEAQ. The V end was cut by 4 bases, the J end by 7 bases, with 7 bases between. CDR3 protein: CASSSLGTQYF. CDR3 bases: TGTGCCAGCAGCTCCCTGGGGACCCAGTACTTC.

V and J are TRBV6-1 and TRBJ2-7; the D gene could be TRBD1 or TRBD2 (5 bases each). V lost 4 bases, J lost 1 base, and 11 bases lay in between. Looked up from germline, CDR1 is MNHNS and CDR2 is SASEGT. The length of the CDR3 is 14 residues. This CDR3 is CASSGGIRSYEQYF. In DNA form, the CDR3 reads TGTGCCAGCAGTGGGGGGATTCGTTCCTACGAGCAGTACTTC.

J is TRBJ2-3 and V is TRBV5-4, with 8 positions matching TRBD1. The CDR3 sequence is 15 residues long. V was clipped by 3 bases and J by 3 bases; unmatched bases: 6. Germline CDR1 reads SGHNT; CDR2 reads YYREEE (reference sequence). CDR3 residues: CASSSQGAGTDTQYF. Written as DNA, the CDR3 is TGTGCCAGCAGCTCGCAGGGGGCGGGTACAGATACGCAGTATTTT.

The chain joins TRBV29-1 to TRBJ2-3; 9 bases are a match to TRBD2. CDR1 is SQVTM, CDR2 ANQGSEA, per germline. CDR3 length: 15 residues. V lost 0 bases, J lost 4 bases, and 5 bases stayed unmatched. CDR3 protein: CSVEDWLAGPDTQYF. The CDR3 DNA sequence: TGCAGCGTTGAAGATTGGCTAGCGGGACCAGATACGCAGTATTTT.

This clone was seen only once. This chain joins TRBV6-1 and TRBJ2-1, with unresolved D. The CDR3 runs 14 residues. Trimming took 2 bases from V and 2 from J, leaving 7 bases between them. Germline assignment: CDR1 MNHNS and CDR2 SASEGT. The CDR3 region is CASSETRTYNEQFF. CDR3 sequence (DNA): TGTGCCAGCAGTGAAACCCGGACCTACAATGAGCAGTTCTTC.

The chain is built from TRBV29-1 and TRBJ2-1; 11 bases match TRBD2. Germline CDR1 reads SQVTM; CDR2 reads ANQGSEA. The CDR3 has 13 amino acids. V was clipped by 3 bases and J by 5 bases; unmatched bases: 0. The CDR3 loop is CSVEGLADNEQFF. The CDR3 DNA is TGCAGCGTTGAGGGACTAGCGGACAATGAGCAGTTCTTC.

The genes are TRBV7-9 and TRBJ2-7, with 7 bases aligning to TRBD2. The CDR3 has 14 residues. Germline values: CDR1 SEHNR, CDR2 FQNEAQ (reference sequence). J lost 2 bases, V lost 5 bases, and 6 bases had no gene match. CDR3 amino acids: CASSLSGETYEQYF. The CDR3 DNA reads TGTGCCAGCAGCCTGAGCGGGGAGACCTACGAGCAGTACTTC. The full variable domain, with the rest looked up from reference TRBV7-9 and TRBJ2-7, is DTGVSQNPRHKITKRGQNVTFRCDPISEHNRLYWYRQTLGQGPEFLTYFQNEAQLEKSRLLSDRFSAERPKGSFSTLEIQRTEQGDSAMYLCASSLSGETYEQYFGPGTRLTVT.

The chain couples TRBV10-3 to TRBJ2-7; D possibly corresponds to TRBD2 (5 bases). Germline CDR1 is ENHRY and CDR2 is SYGVKD. V was clipped by 6 bases and J by 4 bases, with 16 bases between them. This CDR3 spans 14 amino acids. The CDR3 coding sequence is TGTGCCATCAGGGCCGAACTAGAGAAATACGAGCAGTACTTC. This codes for CAIRAELEKYEQYF.

The chain recombines TRBV13 with TRBJ1-4, with TRBD1 identical over 12 bases. V gave up 4 bases and J gave up 9 bases; unmatched junction bases: 3. The CDR3 length is 14 residues. Germline V gives CDR1 PRHDT, CDR2 FYEKMQ (reference sequence). CDR3 region: CASSWGQGAKKLFF. The CDR3, as DNA: TGTGCCAGCAGCTGGGGACAGGGGGCGAAAAAACTGTTTTTT.

V usage is TRBV7-2 and J usage is TRBJ2-1, with TRBD2 matching over 16 bases. V trimming: 5 bases; J trimming: 7 bases; junction bases outside the gene matches: 5. CDR1 is SGHTA and CDR2 is FQGNSA in the germline V gene. The CDR3 contains 16 residues. For the CDR3, the DNA is TGTGCCAGCAGCCCCGGGACTAGCGGGGGGGCGAATGAGCAGTTCTTC. This translates into CASSPGTSGGANEQFF.

The chain joins TRBV5-1 to TRBJ2-7; the D is unclear. The CDR3 runs 13 residues. Trimming took 0 bases from V and 3 from J, leaving 7 bases between them. CDR1 is SGHRS and CDR2 is YFSETQ in the germline V gene. The DNA for the CDR3 is TGCGCCAGCAGCTTGGGAAGAAACTACGAGCAGTACTTC. Encoded protein: CASSLGRNYEQYF.

V is TRBV19 and J is TRBJ2-1; 8 nucleotides align to TRBD2. There are 16 residues in the CDR3. Trimming cost V 4 bases and J 0 bases; bases outside gene matches: 5. The germline V gene encodes CDR1 LNHDA and CDR2 SQIVND (reference sequence). CDR3 protein: CASSSYGGGSYNEQFF. CDR3 in DNA: TGTGCCAGTAGTAGTTACGGGGGGGGCTCCTACAATGAGCAGTTCTTC.

The chain combines TRBV5-1 with TRBJ2-7; 7 bases line up with TRBD1. CDR1 is SGHRS, CDR2 YFSETQ, per germline. The CDR3 totals 14 residues. Trimming took 4 bases from V and 3 from J; bases not matched to a gene: 7. The CDR3 DNA is TGCGCCAGCAGCGAGGATCGACAGGGCTACGAGCAGTACTTC. The encoded protein is CASSEDRQGYEQYF.

The chain recombines TRBV7-2 with TRBJ2-7; weak D call: TRBD2 (5 bases). This CDR3 is 14 amino acids long. In germline, CDR1 is SGHTA, CDR2 FQGNSA. V lost 1 base and J lost 0, with 7 bases in between. The CDR3 is CASSLVTSSYEQYF. DNA for the CDR3: TGTGCCAGCAGCTTAGTAACTAGCTCCTACGAGCAGTACTTC.

The rearrangement links TRBV7-2 to TRBJ1-1; D is undetermined. This CDR3 has 14 amino acids. Germline V gene data show CDR1 as SGHTA and CDR2 as FQGNSA. V dropped 5 bases and J dropped 1 base, with 11 bases sitting between them. CDR3 DNA sequence: TGTGCCAGCAGCCCCCCATTTAGGAACACTGAAGCTTTCTTT. It specifies CASSPPFRNTEAFF.

This sequence joins TRBV7-9 and TRBJ2-3; a possible D gene is TRBD2 (6 bases). The ends were cut back, 1 base at V and 4 bases at J, with 15 bases in the middle. Per germline, CDR1 SEHNR and CDR2 FQNEAQ (reference sequence). The CDR3 covers 16 residues. DNA for the CDR3: TGTGCCAGCAGCTTAGGAGGCGCGGGCGGGGCAGATACGCAGTATTTT. This sequence encodes CASSLGGAGGADTQYF.

A single count supports this clone. The chain uses TRBV5-4 and TRBJ1-4; 7 bases agree with TRBD1. Per germline, CDR1 SGHNT and CDR2 YYREEE (reference sequence). This CDR3 is built from 13 residues. Trimming removed 4 bases from V and 5 bases from J; junction bases left unmatched: 2. CDR3 residues: CASSPDRNEKLFF. CDR3 DNA sequence: TGTGCCAGCAGCCCGGACAGGAATGAAAAACTGTTTTTT.

The rearrangement uses TRBV7-6 and TRBJ2-5; 13 bases align to TRBD2. The CDR3 is made up of 17 amino acids. Germline V CDR1 and CDR2: SGHVS, FNYEAQ. J gave up 7 bases and V 5 bases, and 13 bases lay outside the gene matches. CDR3 loop: CASSRSTGTSGAGTQYF. The CDR3 coding sequence is TGTGCCAGCAGCCGATCCACCGGGACTAGCGGGGCAGGGACCCAGTACTTC. The whole variable domain, filled in from reference TRBV7-6 and TRBJ2-5, reads GAGVSQSPRYKVTKRGQDVALRCDPISGHVSLYWYRQALGQGPEFLTYFNYEAQQDKSGLPNDRFSAERPEGSISTLTIQRTEQRDSAMYRCASSRSTGTSGAGTQYFGPGTRLLVL.

The rearrangement links TRBV4-3 to TRBJ2-5, with 7 bases that match TRBD2. Unmatched junction bases numbered 9, after V lost 0 bases and J lost 5 bases. Germline-derived CDR1 and CDR2 are LGHNA and YSLEER. The CDR3 consists of 16 residues. The DNA of the CDR3 is TGCGCCAGCAGCCAAGATCGGGCGGGAGCGGGTGAGACCCAGTACTTC. This gives the protein CASSQDRAGAGETQYF.

This clone was counted between two and nine times. Other DNA sequences within the sample encode an identical CDR3. The CDR3 loop is CASSRTATNEKLFF. Written as DNA, the CDR3 is TGCGCCAGCAGTCGGACGGCAACTAATGAAAAACTGTTTTTT. The chain is built from TRBV5-1 and TRBJ1-4; D is uncertain. Germline loops: CDR1 SGHRS, CDR2 YFSETQ. This CDR3 is 14 amino acids long. V dropped 5 bases and J dropped 0 bases, with 8 bases sitting between them.

This chain uses TRBV29-1 with TRBJ2-7, with 8 bases matching TRBD1. The CDR3 totals 13 residues. J was trimmed by 2 bases and V by 6 bases; bases with no gene match: 6. Germline values: CDR1 SQVTM, CDR2 ANQGSEA. This CDR3 is CSVVTGVPYEQYF. The CDR3 DNA reads as TGCAGCGTGGTGACAGGGGTCCCCTACGAGCAGTACTTC.

This chain uses TRBV19 with TRBJ1-2, with D possibly matching TRBD1 (5 bases). The V end lost 8 bases, the J end lost 4 bases, and 17 bases lay between the germline ends. Germline V gene sequence: CDR1 LNHDA, CDR2 SQIVND (reference sequence). CDR3 size: 14 residues. CDR3 in amino acids: CASARGGESYGYTF. As DNA, the CDR3 is TGTGCCAGTGCCCGGGGGGGGGAAAGCTATGGCTACACCTTC.

The genes are TRBV6-1 and TRBJ1-1; tentative D call: TRBD1 (5 bases). Trimming shortened V by 4 bases and J by 4 bases, and 13 bases separated the two germline ends. Germline assignment: CDR1 MNHNS and CDR2 SASEGT. There are 14 residues in the CDR3. CDR3 DNA sequence: TGTGCCAGCAGTGTACGGGGGGTTGGCACTGAAGCTTTCTTT. Its translation: CASSVRGVGTEAFF.

This sequence joins TRBV4-1 and TRBJ1-6; D gene uncertain. The CDR3 consists of 15 residues. Trimming shortened V by 5 bases and J by 7 bases, and 15 bases separated the two germline ends. Per germline, CDR1 MGHRA and CDR2 YSYEKL. DNA of the CDR3: TGCGCCAGCAGCTCTGACTGGTTCCAGAATTCACCCCTCCACTTT. The encoded protein is CASSSDWFQNSPLHF.

The J gene is TRBJ1-6, the V gene TRBV5-1; D unresolved. V was shortened by 0 bases and J by 8 bases, with 12 bases between the two germline ends. CDR1 is SGHRS, CDR2 YFSETQ, per germline. This CDR3 spans 15 amino acids. For the CDR3, the DNA is TGCGCCAGCAGCTTGGCCGGCAGGAGGGATTCACCCCTCCACTTT. It yields the protein CASSLAGRRDSPLHF.

V gene TRBV6-5 combines with J gene TRBJ2-7; D is perhaps TRBD2 (6 bases). The CDR3 is made up of 14 amino acids. The V and J ends lost 5 bases and 2 bases respectively, with 13 bases between them. The germline gives CDR1 MNHEY, CDR2 SVGAGI. The CDR3 reads CASSRRVQTYEQYF. CDR3 sequence (DNA): TGTGCCAGCAGTCGGAGGGTACAAACCTACGAGCAGTACTTC.

This chain links TRBV9 with TRBJ2-4, with D possibly being TRBD1 (6 bases). Trimming stripped 3 bases from V and 4 bases from J, with 14 bases between. Per germline, CDR1 SGDLS and CDR2 YYNGEE. The CDR3 consists of 15 residues. The CDR3 DNA is TGTGCCAGCAGCGATAATGGACAGATTAAAAACATTCAGTACTTC. This codes for CASSDNGQIKNIQYF. Filled out from reference TRBV9 and TRBJ2-4, the complete variable domain reads DSGVTQTPKHLITATGQRVTLRCSPRSGDLSVYWYQQSLDQGLQFLIQYYNGEERAKGNILERFSAQQFPDLHSELNLSSLELGDSALYFCASSDNGQIKNIQYFGAGTRLSVL.

The J gene is TRBJ1-2, the V gene TRBV5-1, with D perhaps TRBD1 (6 bases). In germline, CDR1 is SGHRS, CDR2 YFSETQ. The V gene lost 1 base and the J gene lost 6 bases, with 13 bases spanning the gap. The CDR3 runs 14 residues. The CDR3 region has the DNA TGCGCCAGCAGCTTGAGTTCAGGGGAGGATGGCTACACCTTC. Translating gives CASSLSSGEDGYTF.